Below are 9 T cell receptor beta chains sequenced from a single sample in a study of shared clonotypes between healthy human individuals. Clones were read by immunoSEQ multiplex PCR, and TCRdb kept only the in-frame ones, dropping some. The profile shows about 2.1 million clones, 85% to 95% of them singletons. CD45RO negativity and positive selection for CCR7 defined naive CD8 cells, a population that excluded terminally differentiated effector memory CD45RA+ cells. Sequenced input: naive CD8+ T cells from PBMCs. Receptors were obtained from a man between 18 and 35 years old in good health. Some clones in this sample may be carry-over from other donors' samples.

The chain combines TRBV7-9 with TRBJ1-5, with D possibly TRBD1 on 6 matching bases. The ends were cut back, 4 bases at V and 4 bases at J, with 11 bases in the middle. Germline CDR1 SEHNR, CDR2 FQNEAQ (reference sequence). The CDR3 contains 14 residues. This CDR3 reads CASSSRTANQPQHF. CDR3 in DNA: TGTGCCAGCAGCTCTCGGACAGCAAATCAGCCCCAGCATTTT.

The gene calls are TRBV4-1 and TRBJ2-1; TRBD2 is a possible D gene (7 bases). CDR3 length: 16 residues. Germline assignment: CDR1 MGHRA and CDR2 YSYEKL. The germline V and J ends were trimmed by 1 base and 6 bases, with 16 bases remaining between them. The CDR3 loop reads CASSQVGGGRGNEQFF. The DNA for the CDR3 is TGCGCCAGCAGCCAAGTAGGGGGAGGGCGGGGCAATGAGCAGTTCTTC.

The V and J genes are TRBV13 and TRBJ2-2; maybe TRBD2 (5 bases). Germline CDR1 is PRHDT and CDR2 is FYEKMQ (reference sequence). The CDR3 spans 13 residues. V lost 5 bases, J lost 7 bases, and 11 bases lay in between. The CDR3 region is CASSPRVGGELFF. The CDR3 bases are TGTGCCAGCAGCCCGAGGGTCGGCGGGGAGCTGTTTTTT.

The rearrangement joins TRBV11-1 to TRBJ2-2; 12 bases match TRBD2. The CDR3 covers 18 residues. Germline CDR1 is SGHAT and CDR2 is FQDESV (reference sequence). Trimming took 5 bases from V and 3 from J; bases not matched to a gene: 10. In DNA, the CDR3 is TGTGCCAGCAGCAGAACAGGACTAGCGGGAACCGACACCGGGGAGCTGTTTTTT. This codes for CASSRTGLAGTDTGELFF.

The rearrangement links TRBV4-2 to TRBJ2-4; TRBD2 matches at 8 bases. This CDR3 is built from 15 residues. Losses at the gene ends were 3 bases for V and 8 bases for J; bases not matched to a gene: 9. Germline assignment: CDR1 LGHNA and CDR2 YNFKEQ. The CDR3 reads CASSQAGLGVDIQYF. The CDR3, as DNA: TGTGCCAGCAGCCAGGCGGGACTAGGGGTAGACATTCAGTACTTC.

The J gene is TRBJ2-1, the V gene TRBV28, with D possibly being TRBD2 (5 bases). This CDR3 comprises 15 residues. Germline V gene lookup returns CDR1 MDHEN and CDR2 SYDVKM. V gave up 6 bases and J gave up 6 bases, with 18 bases separating them. The CDR3 here is CASSSPGVQFNEQFF. The CDR3 DNA sequence: TGTGCCAGCAGCTCTCCCGGGGTGCAGTTCAATGAGCAGTTCTTC.

CDR3 sequence (DNA): TGTGCCATCAGTGGGTCCAGAAATCAGCCCCAGCATTTT. It codes for CAISGSRNQPQHF. V gene TRBV10-3 combines with J gene TRBJ1-5, with unresolved D. Trimming cost V 4 bases and J 4 bases, with 8 bases left between them. This CDR3 contains 13 residues. Germline V CDR1 and CDR2: ENHRY, SYGVKD.

The chain uses TRBV9 and TRBJ2-3; D gene unclear. The CDR3 spans 16 residues. V was clipped by 0 bases and J by 2 bases, with 13 bases between them. Per the germline V gene, CDR1 is SGDLS and CDR2 is YYNGEE. This CDR3 is CASSVGGLLYTDTQYF. CDR3 nucleotides: TGTGCCAGCAGCGTAGGAGGTCTACTTTACACAGATACGCAGTATTTT.

This chain uses TRBV13 with TRBJ2-3; a possible D gene is TRBD1 (5 bases). Germline CDR1 is PRHDT and CDR2 is FYEKMQ (reference sequence). This CDR3 comprises 14 residues. V dropped 4 bases and J dropped 6 bases, with 14 bases sitting between them. The CDR3 coding sequence is TGTGCCAGCAGCTGGGGCGTAGAGAGGGATACGCAGTATTTT. Encoded protein: CASSWGVERDTQYF.